The 12 T cell receptor beta chains presented below share a single source sample, sequenced in a study of cytotoxic CD8 clonotypes in ibrutinib-treated CLL. TCRdb's copy holds only in-frame clones and misses some; the assay was immunoSEQ multiplex PCR. The data show tens of thousands of clones, with less than 95% seen just once and approximately 3.1% held by the top ten. The sequencing here drew on PBMCs, taken after 12 months of ibrutinib treatment. These receptor sequences come from a human donor with chronic lymphocytic leukemia.

CDR3 in amino acids: CASSNLRTGGRSNQPQHF. In nucleotides, the CDR3 is TGTGCCAGCAGCAATCTCAGGACAGGGGGAAGGAGCAATCAGCCCCAGCATTTT. V usage is TRBV21-1 and J usage is TRBJ1-5; the tabulated D call, TRBD1, remains unverified against the DNA. TRBV21-1 is marked as a pseudogene. The CDR3 runs 18 residues.

The chain links TRBV7-9 to TRBJ2-2; D perhaps matches TRBD2 (5 bases). Trimming cost V 1 base and J 0 bases, with 6 bases left between them. The CDR3 spans 15 residues. Germline CDR1 SEHNR, CDR2 FQNEAQ (reference sequence). Here the CDR3 reads CASSLVLANTGELFF. DNA for the CDR3: TGTGCCAGCAGCTTAGTACTAGCGAACACCGGGGAGCTGTTTTTT.

The chain uses TRBV18 and TRBJ2-1; D call uncertain. Germline V gives CDR1 KGHSH, CDR2 LQKENI. Trimming took off 2 bases at V and 4 bases at J, with 6 bases between the two ends. This CDR3 comprises 13 residues. CDR3 protein: CASSPGIYNEQFF. The CDR3 coding sequence is TGTGCCAGCTCACCAGGCATTTACAATGAGCAGTTCTTC.

V is TRBV7-9 and J is TRBJ2-5, with a weak D call TRBD1 (6 bases). Germline V gene sequence: CDR1 SEHNR, CDR2 FQNEAQ (reference sequence). Trimming pared 6 bases from V and 2 bases from J, leaving 10 bases between. This CDR3 comprises 13 residues. In DNA, the CDR3 is TGTGCCAGCAGATCGACAGGACAAGAGACCCAGTACTTC. Translation: CASRSTGQETQYF.

The CDR3 sequence: CAISVGLYYNEQFF. The CDR3 coding sequence is TGTGCCATCAGTGTTGGACTCTATTACAATGAGCAGTTCTTC. The chain has TRBV10-3 and TRBJ2-1, with D perhaps matching TRBD2 (5 bases). This CDR3 is 14 amino acids long. Germline V gene data show CDR1 as ENHRY and CDR2 as SYGVKD. V lost 4 bases and J lost 4, with 11 bases in between.

The chain joins TRBV18 to TRBJ1-1; no reliable D call. The CDR3 is made up of 11 amino acids. V was cut by 1 base and J by 5 bases, with 2 bases left in between. Germline CDR1 is KGHSH and CDR2 is LQKENI. DNA of the CDR3: TGTGCCAGCTCACCACAAACTGAAGCTTTCTTT. Amino acid sequence: CASSPQTEAFF. Full variable domain (outside the CDR3, taken from reference TRBV18 and TRBJ1-1): NAGVMQNPRHLVRRRGQEARLRCSPMKGHSHVYWYRQLPEEGLKFMVYLQKENIIDESGMPKERFSAEFPKEGPSILRIQQVVRGDSAAYFCASSPQTEAFFGQGTRLTVV.

A remark on this clone: At one end, the junction sequence differs from germline, possibly due to a read error. The genes are TRBV7-7 and TRBJ2-3; D gene ambiguous. The CDR3 has 14 amino acids. Germline-derived CDR1 and CDR2 are SSHAT and FNYEAQ (reference sequence). The CDR3 DNA is TGTGCTAGCAGCTTAGGGCCTGCGCGCGATACGCAGTATTTT. Residues: CASSLGPARDTQYF. Filled out from reference TRBV7-7 and TRBJ2-3, the complete variable domain reads GAGVSQSPRYKVTKRGQDVTLRCDPISSHATLYWYQQALGQGPEFLTYFNYEAQPDKSGLPSDRFSAERPEGSISTLTIQRTEQRDSAMYRCASSLGPARDTQYFGPGTRLTVL.

V usage is TRBV30 and J usage is TRBJ2-6; TRBD2 aligns across 13 bases. The CDR3 has 19 residues. Looked up from germline, CDR1 is GTSNPN and CDR2 is SVGIG (reference sequence). The V segment lost 1 base and the J segment 0 bases; nucleotides outside the gene matches: 6. CDR3 in amino acids: CAWSGTSGGKVSGANVLTF. CDR3 in DNA: TGTGCCTGGAGTGGGACTAGCGGGGGAAAAGTCTCTGGGGCCAACGTCCTGACTTTC.

In DNA form, the CDR3 reads TGTGCCAGTAGTAACATAAGGGGGGGAGACTATGGCTACACCTTC. It is translated as CASSNIRGGDYGYTF. The gene calls are TRBV19 and TRBJ1-2, with D perhaps TRBD1 (6 bases). V was shortened by 4 bases and J by 3 bases, with 15 bases between the two germline ends. The CDR3 is made up of 15 amino acids. From germline, CDR1 is LNHDA and CDR2 SQIVND (reference sequence).

V gene TRBV7-3 combines with J gene TRBJ2-3, with D hard to call. This CDR3 spans 17 amino acids. CDR1 is SGHTA, CDR2 FQGTGA, per germline. The ends were cut back, 5 bases at V and 0 bases at J, with 18 bases in the middle. The CDR3 DNA reads TGTGCCAGCAGCCCCCGTTTGGGCTCCCCTAGCACAGATACGCAGTATTTT. This translates into CASSPRLGSPSTDTQYF.

This chain connects TRBV28 to TRBJ1-5; TRBD1 matches at 8 bases. The CDR3 runs 14 residues. Germline V gene sequence: CDR1 MDHEN, CDR2 SYDVKM. Unmatched junction bases numbered 3, after V lost 2 bases and J lost 6 bases. This CDR3 reads CASSLGQGGQPQHF. The CDR3 DNA follows: TGTGCCAGCAGTTTAGGACAGGGAGGTCAGCCCCAGCATTTT.

This chain uses TRBV9 with TRBJ1-2, with D perhaps TRBD1 (5 bases). The CDR3 extends over 14 amino acids. V lost 0 bases and J lost 5, with 11 bases in between. Germline V gives CDR1 SGDLS, CDR2 YYNGEE. The CDR3 sequence: CASSVAGGYYGYTF. In DNA form, the CDR3 reads TGTGCCAGCAGCGTAGCTGGGGGTTATTATGGCTACACCTTC.